This TCR beta chain is from a study of cytomegalovirus exposure and HLA in healthy donors. Germline V gives CDR1 SGHRS, CDR2 YFSETQ. V lost 4 bases, J lost 2 bases, and 4 bases stayed unmatched. This CDR3 contains 15 residues. On this clone: Its specificity is not known.

Researchers ran the PCR with 60 Vbeta and 13 Jbeta primers. Under the authors' procedure: In a later analysis, the count reached about 75 million unique TCR beta chains, with about 10 million shared. The assay was immunoSEQ multiplex PCR, and TCRdb's table has in-frame clones only and misses some. Clone size and the V and J calls come from that table; the DNA yielded D and trimming. The sample carries around 170,000 clones, about 78% recorded once. The study's findings and limits: Later analysis suggested most CMV-associated TCR beta chains were HLA-restricted. Rarity held for most TCR sequences, but there were some public TCRs that occurred in many donors.

V is TRBV5-1 and J is TRBJ2-2, with 8 bases that match TRBD1. Sample: PBMCs. The origin of this receptor is a male donor in good health and CMV-seronegative. In DNA, the CDR3 is TGCGCCAGCAGCCAAGGACAGGGAAACACCGGGGAGCTGTTTTTT. Translated: CASSQGQGNTGELFF.